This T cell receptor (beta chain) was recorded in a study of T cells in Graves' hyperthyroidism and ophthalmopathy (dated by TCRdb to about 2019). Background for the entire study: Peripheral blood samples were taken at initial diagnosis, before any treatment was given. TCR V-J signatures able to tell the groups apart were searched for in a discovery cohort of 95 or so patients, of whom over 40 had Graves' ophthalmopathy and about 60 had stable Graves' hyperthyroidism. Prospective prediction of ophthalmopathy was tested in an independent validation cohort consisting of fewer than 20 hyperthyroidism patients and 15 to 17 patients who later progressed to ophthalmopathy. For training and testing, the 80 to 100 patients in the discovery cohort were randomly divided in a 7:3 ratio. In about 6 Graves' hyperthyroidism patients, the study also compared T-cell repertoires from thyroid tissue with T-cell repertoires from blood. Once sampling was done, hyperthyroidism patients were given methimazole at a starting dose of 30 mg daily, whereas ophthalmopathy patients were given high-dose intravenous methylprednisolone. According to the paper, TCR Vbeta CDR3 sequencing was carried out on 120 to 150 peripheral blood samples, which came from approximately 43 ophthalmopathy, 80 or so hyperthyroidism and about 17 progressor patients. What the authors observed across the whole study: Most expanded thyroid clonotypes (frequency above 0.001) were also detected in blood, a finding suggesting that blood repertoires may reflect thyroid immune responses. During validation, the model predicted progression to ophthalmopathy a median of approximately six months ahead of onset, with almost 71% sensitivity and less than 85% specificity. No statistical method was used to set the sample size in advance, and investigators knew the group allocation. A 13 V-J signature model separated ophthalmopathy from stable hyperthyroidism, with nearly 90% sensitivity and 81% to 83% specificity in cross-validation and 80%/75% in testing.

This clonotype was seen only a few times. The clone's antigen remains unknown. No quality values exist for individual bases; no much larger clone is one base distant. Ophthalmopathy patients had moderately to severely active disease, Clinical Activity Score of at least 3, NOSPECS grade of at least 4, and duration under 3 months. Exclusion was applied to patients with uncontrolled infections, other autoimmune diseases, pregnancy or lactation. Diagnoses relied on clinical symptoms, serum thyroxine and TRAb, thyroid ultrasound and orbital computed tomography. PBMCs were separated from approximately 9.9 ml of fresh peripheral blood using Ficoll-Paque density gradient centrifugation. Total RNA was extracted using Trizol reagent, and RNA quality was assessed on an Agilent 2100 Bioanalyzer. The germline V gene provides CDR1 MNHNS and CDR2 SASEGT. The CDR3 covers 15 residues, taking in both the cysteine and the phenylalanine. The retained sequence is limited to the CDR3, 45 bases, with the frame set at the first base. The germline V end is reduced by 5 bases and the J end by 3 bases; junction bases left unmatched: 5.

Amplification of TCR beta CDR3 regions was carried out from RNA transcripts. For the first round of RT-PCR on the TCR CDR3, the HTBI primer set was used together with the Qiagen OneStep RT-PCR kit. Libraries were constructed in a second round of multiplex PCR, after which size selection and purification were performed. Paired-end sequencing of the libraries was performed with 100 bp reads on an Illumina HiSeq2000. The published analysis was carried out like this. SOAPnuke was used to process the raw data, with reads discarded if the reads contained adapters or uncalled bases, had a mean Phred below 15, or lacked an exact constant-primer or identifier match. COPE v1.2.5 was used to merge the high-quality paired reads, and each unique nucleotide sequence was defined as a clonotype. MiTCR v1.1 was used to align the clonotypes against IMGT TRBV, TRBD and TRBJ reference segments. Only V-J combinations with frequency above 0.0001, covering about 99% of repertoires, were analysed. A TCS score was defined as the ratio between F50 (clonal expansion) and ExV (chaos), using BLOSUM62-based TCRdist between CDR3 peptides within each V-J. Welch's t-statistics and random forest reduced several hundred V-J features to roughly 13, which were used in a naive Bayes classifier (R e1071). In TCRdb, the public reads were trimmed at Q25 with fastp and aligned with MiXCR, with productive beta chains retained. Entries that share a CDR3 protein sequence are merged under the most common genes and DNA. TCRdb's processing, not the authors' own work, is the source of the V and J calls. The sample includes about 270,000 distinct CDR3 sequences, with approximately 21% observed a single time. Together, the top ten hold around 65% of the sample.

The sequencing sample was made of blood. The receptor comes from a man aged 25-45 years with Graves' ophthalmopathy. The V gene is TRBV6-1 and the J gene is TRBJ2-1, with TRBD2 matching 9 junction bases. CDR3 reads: CASSTGLAIYNEQFF. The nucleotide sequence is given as TGTGCCAGCAGTACAGGACTAGCGATCTACAATGAGCAGTTCTTC.